This TCR beta chain comes out of a study of a mutant IDH1 vaccine in newly diagnosed glioma. The wider study: Patients under treatment included about 62% males and about 40% females and had a mean age of approximately 44 years. Earlier therapy was either radiotherapy, temozolomide, or both, and most got both.

Details on this clone: Its antigen is undetermined.

This CDR3 has 14 residues. Germline V gene data show CDR1 as SGHTA and CDR2 as FQGNSA. The J segment lost 6 bases and the V segment lost 5 bases, leaving 10 bases of the junction unmatched. General observations from the study: Altogether, 93.3% of patients exhibited vaccine-induced immune responses.

Sample time point: baseline, week 1 (first vaccination visit). Treatment of the sample: pre-vaccination baseline after standard-of-care therapy. The protocol was immunoSEQ multiplex PCR, while the TCRdb copy is restricted to in-frame clones and leaves out a portion. The data hold some 87,000 clones, with about four fifths observed a single time. The rearrangement uses TRBV7-2 and TRBJ2-7, with 7 nucleotides matching TRBD1. The source of this sequence is a man between 35 and 55 years old with glioma. The specimen comprised PBMCs, sampled from a glioma patient treated with radiotherapy, temozolomide or both. CDR3 coding DNA: TGTGCCAGCAGCCGCCTACAGGGGAACGGCGAGCAGTACTTC. Translating gives CASSRLQGNGEQYF.